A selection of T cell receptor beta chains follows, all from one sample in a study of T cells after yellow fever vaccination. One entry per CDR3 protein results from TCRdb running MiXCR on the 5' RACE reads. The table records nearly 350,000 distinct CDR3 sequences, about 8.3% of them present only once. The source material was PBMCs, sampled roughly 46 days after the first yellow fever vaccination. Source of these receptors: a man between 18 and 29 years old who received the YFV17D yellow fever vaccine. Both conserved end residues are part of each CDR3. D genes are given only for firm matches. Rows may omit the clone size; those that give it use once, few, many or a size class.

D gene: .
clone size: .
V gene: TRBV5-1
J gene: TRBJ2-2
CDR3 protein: CASSIQRGTSTGELFF
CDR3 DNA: TGCGCCAGCAGCATCCAGAGGGGGACCAGCACCGGGGAGCTGTTTTTT

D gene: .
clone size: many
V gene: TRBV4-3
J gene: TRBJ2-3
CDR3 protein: CASSQDPFTDTQYF
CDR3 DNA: TGCGCCAGCAGCCAAGATCCATTCACAGATACGCAGTATTTT

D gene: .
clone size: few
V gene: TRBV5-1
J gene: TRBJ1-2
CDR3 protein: CASSLNTVYGYTF
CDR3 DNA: TGCGCCAGCAGCTTGAATACAGTCTATGGCTACACCTTC

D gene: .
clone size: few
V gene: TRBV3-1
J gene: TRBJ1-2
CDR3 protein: CASSQEGRYDGYTF
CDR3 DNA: TGTGCCAGCAGCCAAGAGGGCCGGTATGATGGCTACACCTTC

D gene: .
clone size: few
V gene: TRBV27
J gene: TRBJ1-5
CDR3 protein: CASSWTSNSNQPQHF
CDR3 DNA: TGTGCCAGCAGTTGGACCTCGAATAGCAATCAGCCCCAGCATTTT

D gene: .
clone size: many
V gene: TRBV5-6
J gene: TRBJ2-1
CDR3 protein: CASSSGPVSYNEQFF
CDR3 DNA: TGTGCCAGCAGCTCGGGACCGGTCTCCTACAATGAGCAGTTCTTC

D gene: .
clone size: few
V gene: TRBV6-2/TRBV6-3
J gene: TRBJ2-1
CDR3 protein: CASSSGRSNEQFF
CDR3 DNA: TGTGCCAGCAGTTCGGGACGGAGTAATGAGCAGTTCTTC

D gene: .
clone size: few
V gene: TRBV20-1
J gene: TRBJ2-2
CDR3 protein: CSAPSSVSGTGELFF
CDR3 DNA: TGCAGTGCTCCCTCTAGCGTTTCGGGCACCGGGGAGCTGTTTTTT

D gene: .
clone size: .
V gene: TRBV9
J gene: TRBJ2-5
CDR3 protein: CATKAHRSQETQYF
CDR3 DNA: TGTGCCACCAAGGCCCACAGAAGCCAAGAGACCCAGTACTTC

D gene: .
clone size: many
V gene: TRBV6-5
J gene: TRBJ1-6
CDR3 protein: CASSPGRWPANSPLHF
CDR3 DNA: TGTGCCAGCAGCCCCGGAAGGTGGCCGGCGAATTCACCCCTCCACTTT

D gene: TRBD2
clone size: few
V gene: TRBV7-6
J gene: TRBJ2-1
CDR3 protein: CASSLLAGNNEQFF
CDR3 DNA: TGTGCCAGCAGCTTGCTAGCGGGGAACAATGAGCAGTTCTTC

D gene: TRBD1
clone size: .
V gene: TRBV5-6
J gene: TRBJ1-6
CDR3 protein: CASSFDVHRGNSPLHF
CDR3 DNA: TGTGCCAGCAGTTTTGATGTCCACAGGGGTAATTCACCCCTCCACTTT

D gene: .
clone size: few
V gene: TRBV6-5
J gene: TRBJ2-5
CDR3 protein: CASTQGRETQYF
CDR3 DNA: TGTGCCAGCACCCAGGGTCGAGAGACCCAGTACTTC

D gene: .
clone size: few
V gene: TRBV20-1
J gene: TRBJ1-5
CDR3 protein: CSAGDGSTRAQHF
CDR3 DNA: TGCAGTGCCGGTGACGGGTCAACCAGGGCCCAGCATTTT

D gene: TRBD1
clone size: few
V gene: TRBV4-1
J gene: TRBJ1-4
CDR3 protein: CASSPQTGGEKLFF
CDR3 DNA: TGCGCCAGCAGCCCACAGACAGGGGGCGAAAAACTGTTTTTT

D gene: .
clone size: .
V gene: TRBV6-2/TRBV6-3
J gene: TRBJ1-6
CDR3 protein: CASSYNFGNSPLHF
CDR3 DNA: TGTGCCAGCAGTTACAACTTCGGTAATTCACCCCTCCACTTT

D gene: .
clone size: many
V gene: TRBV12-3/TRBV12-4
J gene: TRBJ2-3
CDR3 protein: CASTGTFNTQYF
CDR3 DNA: TGTGCCAGCACCGGGACGTTTAATACGCAGTATTTT

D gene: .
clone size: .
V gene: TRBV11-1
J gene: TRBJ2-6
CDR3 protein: CASSPEVGANVLTF
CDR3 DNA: TGTGCCAGCAGCCCCGAAGTCGGGGCCAACGTCCTGACTTTC

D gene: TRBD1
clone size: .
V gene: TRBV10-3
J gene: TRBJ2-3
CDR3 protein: CAISEVGTGAQDTQYF
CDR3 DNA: TGTGCCATCAGTGAGGTGGGGACAGGGGCGCAGGATACGCAGTATTTT

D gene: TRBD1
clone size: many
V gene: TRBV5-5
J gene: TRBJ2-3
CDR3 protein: CASSSGTGVPDTQYF
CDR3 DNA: TGTGCCAGCAGCTCCGGGACAGGGGTCCCAGATACGCAGTATTTT

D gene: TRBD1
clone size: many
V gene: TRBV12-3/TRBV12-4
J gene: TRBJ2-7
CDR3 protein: CASSSRTGQGEQYF
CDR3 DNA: TGTGCCAGCAGTTCCCGGACAGGGCAGGGCGAGCAGTACTTC

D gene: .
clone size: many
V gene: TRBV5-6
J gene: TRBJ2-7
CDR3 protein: CASTHSGGSKEQYF
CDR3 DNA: TGTGCCAGCACCCATAGCGGTGGGTCTAAGGAGCAGTACTTC

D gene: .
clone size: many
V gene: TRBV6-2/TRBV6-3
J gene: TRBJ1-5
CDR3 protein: CASSHLDRNQPQHF
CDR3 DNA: TGTGCCAGCAGTCACTTGGACAGAAATCAGCCCCAGCATTTT

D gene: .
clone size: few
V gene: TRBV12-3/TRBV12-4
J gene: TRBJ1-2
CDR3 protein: CASSLGEYGYTF
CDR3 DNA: TGTGCCAGCAGTTTGGGGGAGTATGGCTACACCTTC